The following is a T cell receptor (beta chain) sequence with its context. Measured with immunoSEQ multiplex PCR; TCRdb has only the in-frame clones, and not every one. In the table there are about 410,000 clones, more than 80% of which are singletons. These data belong to a study of blood T cell repertoires in COVID-19. Study summary: T cells, B-cell-depleted T cells, or PBMCs supplied cDNA or gDNA.

The CDR3 covers 14 residues. Germline V gives CDR1 SGHRS, CDR2 YFSETQ. Losses at the gene ends were 9 bases for V and 0 bases for J; bases not matched to a gene: 4. The specimen was peripheral blood. The V gene is TRBV5-1, the J gene TRBJ2-2, with 8 bases aligning to TRBD1. The receptor comes from a woman aged 25 to 39 with active or convalescent COVID-19. For the CDR3, the DNA is TGCGCCACTTCGGACAGGGCGAACACCGGGGAGCTGTTTTTT. The encoded protein is CATSDRANTGELFF. Combining the CDR3 with reference TRBV5-1 and TRBJ2-2 gives the whole variable domain KAGVTQTPRYLIKTRGQQVTLSCSPISGHRSVSWYQQTPGQGLQFLFEYFSETQRNKGNFPGRFSGRQFSNSRSEMNVSTLELGDSALYLCATSDRANTGELFFGEGSRLTVL.